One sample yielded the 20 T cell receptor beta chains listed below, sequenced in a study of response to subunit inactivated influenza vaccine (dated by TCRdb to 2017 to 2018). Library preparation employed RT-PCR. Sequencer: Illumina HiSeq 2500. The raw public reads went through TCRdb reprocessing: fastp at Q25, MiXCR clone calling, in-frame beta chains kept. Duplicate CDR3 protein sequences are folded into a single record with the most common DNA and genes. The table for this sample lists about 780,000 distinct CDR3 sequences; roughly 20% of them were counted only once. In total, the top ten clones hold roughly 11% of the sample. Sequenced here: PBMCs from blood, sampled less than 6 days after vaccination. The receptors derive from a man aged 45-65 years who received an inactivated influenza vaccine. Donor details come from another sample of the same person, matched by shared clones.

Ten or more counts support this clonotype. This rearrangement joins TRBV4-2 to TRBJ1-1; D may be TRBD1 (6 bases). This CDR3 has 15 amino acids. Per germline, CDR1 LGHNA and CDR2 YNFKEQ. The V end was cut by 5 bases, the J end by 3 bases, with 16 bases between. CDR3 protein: CASSSRSSGDTEAFF. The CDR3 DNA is TGTGCCAGCAGCTCGAGGTCCTCAGGGGACACTGAAGCTTTCTTT.

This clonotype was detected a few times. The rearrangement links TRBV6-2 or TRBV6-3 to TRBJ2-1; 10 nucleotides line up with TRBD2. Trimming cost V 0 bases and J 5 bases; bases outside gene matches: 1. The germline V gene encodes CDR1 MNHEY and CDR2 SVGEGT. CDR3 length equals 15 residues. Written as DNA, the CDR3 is TGTGCCAGCAGTTACTCTCTAGCGGGAGACAATGAGCAGTTCTTC. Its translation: CASSYSLAGDNEQFF.

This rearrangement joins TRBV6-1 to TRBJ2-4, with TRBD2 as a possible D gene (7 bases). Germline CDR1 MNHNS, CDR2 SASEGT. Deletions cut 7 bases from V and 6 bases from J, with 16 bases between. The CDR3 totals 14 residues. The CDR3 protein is CASKEQRGGNIQYF. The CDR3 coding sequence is TGTGCCAGCAAGGAGCAAAGGGGGGGAAACATTCAGTACTTC.

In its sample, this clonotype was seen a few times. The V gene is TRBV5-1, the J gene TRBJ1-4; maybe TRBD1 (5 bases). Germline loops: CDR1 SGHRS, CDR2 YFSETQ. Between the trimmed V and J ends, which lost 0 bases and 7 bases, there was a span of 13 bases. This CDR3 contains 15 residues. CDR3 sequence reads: CASSLASRGGEKLFF. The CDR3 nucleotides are TGCGCCAGCAGCTTGGCCAGTAGGGGAGGTGAAAAACTGTTTTTT.

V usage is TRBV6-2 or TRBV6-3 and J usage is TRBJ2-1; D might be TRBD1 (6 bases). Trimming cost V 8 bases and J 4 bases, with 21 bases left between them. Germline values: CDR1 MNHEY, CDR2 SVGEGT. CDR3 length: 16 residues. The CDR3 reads CASGEVQGSLYNEQFF. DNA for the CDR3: TGTGCCAGCGGAGAAGTTCAGGGGTCGTTGTACAATGAGCAGTTCTTC.

CDR3 sequence: CASSLSFNYSPYNEQFF. DNA for the CDR3: TGTGCCAGCAGCTTAAGTTTCAACTACAGTCCCTACAATGAGCAGTTCTTC. V and J are TRBV11-2 and TRBJ2-1; no firm D call. With 2 bases removed from V and 2 bases from J, the gap between germline ends came to 16 bases. The length of the CDR3 is 17 residues. Germline V gene data show CDR1 as SGHAT and CDR2 as FQNNGV.

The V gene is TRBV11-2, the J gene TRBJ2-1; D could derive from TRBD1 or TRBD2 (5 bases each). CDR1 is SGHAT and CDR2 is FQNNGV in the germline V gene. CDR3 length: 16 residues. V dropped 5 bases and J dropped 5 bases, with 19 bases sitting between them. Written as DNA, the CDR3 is TGTGCCAGCAGCCTAGCCCCTAGGGGAATCAACAATGAGCAGTTCTTC. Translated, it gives CASSLAPRGINNEQFF.

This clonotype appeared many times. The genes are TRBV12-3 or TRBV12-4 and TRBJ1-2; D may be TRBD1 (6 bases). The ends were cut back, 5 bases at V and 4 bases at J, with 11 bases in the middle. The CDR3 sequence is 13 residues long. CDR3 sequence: CASSADRSYGYTF. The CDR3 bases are TGTGCCAGCAGTGCGGACAGATCCTATGGCTACACCTTC.

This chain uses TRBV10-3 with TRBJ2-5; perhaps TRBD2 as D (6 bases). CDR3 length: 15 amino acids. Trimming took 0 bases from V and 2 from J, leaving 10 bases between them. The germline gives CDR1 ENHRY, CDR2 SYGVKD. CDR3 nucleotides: TGTGCCATCAGTGAGTCGGGGAGGCTGCAAGAGACCCAGTACTTC. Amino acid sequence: CAISESGRLQETQYF.

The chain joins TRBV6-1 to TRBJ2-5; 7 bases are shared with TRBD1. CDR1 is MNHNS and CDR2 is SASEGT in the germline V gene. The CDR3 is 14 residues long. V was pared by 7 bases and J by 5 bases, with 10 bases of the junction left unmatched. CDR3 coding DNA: TGTGCCAGCAAACAGGGGCCATCCCTTGAGACCCAGTACTTC. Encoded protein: CASKQGPSLETQYF.

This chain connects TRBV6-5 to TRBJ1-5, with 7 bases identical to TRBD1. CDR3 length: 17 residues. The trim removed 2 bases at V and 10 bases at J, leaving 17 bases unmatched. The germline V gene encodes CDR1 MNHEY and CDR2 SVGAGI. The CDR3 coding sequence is TGTGCCAGCAGTTACACCCCCCTACAGGGGAACGGGCATCCCCAGCATTTT. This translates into CASSYTPLQGNGHPQHF.

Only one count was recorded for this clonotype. This chain's CDR3 is CAINSAPKNIQYF. CDR3 coding DNA: TGTGCCATAAACAGTGCCCCTAAAAACATTCAGTACTTC. This sequence joins TRBV10-3 and TRBJ2-4; D unclear. The V gene's germline CDR1 is ENHRY and CDR2 SYGVKD. Trimming pared 9 bases from V and 4 bases from J, leaving 13 bases between. The CDR3 is 13 amino acids.

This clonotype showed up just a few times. CDR3 sequence reads: CASILRQVAYEQYF. The CDR3 DNA follows: TGTGCCAGCATCTTGAGACAGGTTGCCTACGAGCAGTACTTC. This chain connects TRBV2 to TRBJ2-7, with D perhaps TRBD1 (6 bases). CDR3 length: 14 amino acids. Deletions cut 7 bases from V and 2 bases from J, with 15 bases between. Germline CDR1 SNHLY, CDR2 FYNNEI.

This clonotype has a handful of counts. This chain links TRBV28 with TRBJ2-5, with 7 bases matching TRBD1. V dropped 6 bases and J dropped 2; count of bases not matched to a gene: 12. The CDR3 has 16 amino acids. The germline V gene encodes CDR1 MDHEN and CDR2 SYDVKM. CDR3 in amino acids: CASSTDGTVKQETQYF. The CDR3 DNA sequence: TGTGCCAGCAGCACCGATGGGACAGTGAAACAAGAGACCCAGTACTTC.

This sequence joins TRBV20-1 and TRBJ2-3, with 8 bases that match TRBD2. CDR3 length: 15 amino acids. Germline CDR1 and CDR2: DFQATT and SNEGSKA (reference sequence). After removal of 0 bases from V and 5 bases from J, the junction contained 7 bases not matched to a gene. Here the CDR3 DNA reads TGCAGTGCTAGAGATTCGGCGGGAGGATTAGATACGCAGTATTTT. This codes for CSARDSAGGLDTQYF.

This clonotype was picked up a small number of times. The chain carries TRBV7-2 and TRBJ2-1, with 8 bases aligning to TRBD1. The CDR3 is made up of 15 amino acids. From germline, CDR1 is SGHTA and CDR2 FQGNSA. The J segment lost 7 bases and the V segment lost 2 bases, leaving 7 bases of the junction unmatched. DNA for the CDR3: TGTGCCAGCAGCTTAAGAAGGACAGGGTGGAATGAGCAGTTCTTC. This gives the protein CASSLRRTGWNEQFF.

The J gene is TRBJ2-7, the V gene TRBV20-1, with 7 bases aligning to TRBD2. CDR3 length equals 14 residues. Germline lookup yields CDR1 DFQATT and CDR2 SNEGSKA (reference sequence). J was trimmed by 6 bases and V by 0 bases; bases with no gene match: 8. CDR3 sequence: CSARDQDSGPEQYF. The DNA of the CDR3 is TGCAGTGCTAGAGATCAGGATAGCGGGCCCGAGCAGTACTTC.

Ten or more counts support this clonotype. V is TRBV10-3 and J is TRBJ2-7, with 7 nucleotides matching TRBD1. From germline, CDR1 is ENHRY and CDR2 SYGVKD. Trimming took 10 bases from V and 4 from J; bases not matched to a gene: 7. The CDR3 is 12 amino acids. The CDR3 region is CATGDSAYEQYF. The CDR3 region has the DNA TGTGCCACCGGGGACAGCGCTTACGAGCAGTACTTC.

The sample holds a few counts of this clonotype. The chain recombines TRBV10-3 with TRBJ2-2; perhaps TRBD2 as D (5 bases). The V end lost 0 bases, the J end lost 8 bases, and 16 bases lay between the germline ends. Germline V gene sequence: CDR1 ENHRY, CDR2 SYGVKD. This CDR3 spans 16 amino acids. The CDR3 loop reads CAISESSRESAGELFF. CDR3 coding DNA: TGTGCCATCAGTGAGTCGAGTAGGGAGTCGGCGGGGGAGCTGTTTTTT.

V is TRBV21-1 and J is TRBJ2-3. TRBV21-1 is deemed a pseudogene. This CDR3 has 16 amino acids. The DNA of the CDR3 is TGTGCCAGCAGTTTTGGAGCGAAATCTCTTGCAGATACGCAGTATTTT. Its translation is CASSFGAKSLADTQYF.